A selection of T cell receptor beta chains follows, all from one sample in a study of vaccination and CD4 T cells after COVID-19. For these receptors, no antigen is known. TCRdb reprocessed the PCR reads via MiXCR and lists one record per CDR3 protein. The data hold about 7,300 distinct CDR3 sequences, with about 47% observed a single time. The sample comprised CD4+ T cells from blood, cultured in vitro. Source of these receptors: a human donor who had recovered from COVID-19. The CDR3 runs from the conserved cysteine through the conserved F or W. A D gene is named only where the DNA matches it firmly. Size tells how often a clone was seen (once, few, many) or the class of an expanded clone, and some rows leave it out.

>TRBD1|TRBJ1-1|few|TRBV6-1
CASSGNRGGPYSGTEAFF
TGTGCCAGCAGTGGGAACAGGGGTGGGCCCTATTCGGGCACTGAAGCTTTCTTT
>.|TRBJ2-1|.|TRBV6-5
CASSYQRRVNEQFF
TGTGCCAGCAGTTATCAACGGAGGGTGAATGAGCAGTTCTTC
>TRBD1|TRBJ1-1|few|TRBV24-1
CATSDSRQGRTEAFF
TGTGCCACCAGTGACTCCCGACAGGGGAGAACTGAAGCTTTCTTT
>TRBD1|TRBJ1-6|.|TRBV5-1
CASRLGTEDSPLHF
TGCGCCAGCCGGCTAGGGACAGAGGATTCACCCCTCCACTTT
>.|TRBJ1-2|.|TRBV7-9
CASSPGNGAYGYTF
TGTGCCAGCAGCCCAGGGAACGGGGCCTATGGCTACACCTTC
>.|TRBJ1-6|few|TRBV6-1
CASRLDSQSPLHF
TGTGCCAGCAGGCTGGACAGCCAATCACCCCTCCACTTT
>.|TRBJ2-5|.|TRBV7-2
CASSLESISVETQYF
TGTGCCAGCAGCTTAGAAAGCATTAGCGTAGAGACCCAGTACTTC
>TRBD2|TRBJ2-3|few|TRBV20-1
CSARRLTSGGPTDTQYF
TGCAGTGCTAGAAGGCTTACTAGCGGGGGGCCCACAGATACGCAGTATTTT
>.|TRBJ1-2|.|TRBV19
CASSSRSGDGYTF
TGTGCCAGTAGTAGCAGGAGCGGGGATGGCTACACCTTC
>.|TRBJ1-3|.|TRBV6-1
CASTRVAGNTIYF
TGTGCCAGTACGAGGGTCGCGGGAAACACCATATATTTT
>.|TRBJ2-7|few|TRBV20-1
CSARGLVPSEQYF
TGCAGTGCACGTGGGTTAGTCCCAAGCGAGCAGTACTTC
>.|TRBJ1-6|.|TRBV12-3/TRBV12-4
CASSSPLSPLHF
TGTGCCAGCAGTTCGCCACTTTCACCCCTCCACTTT
>.|TRBJ2-3|.|TRBV19
CASSILGSTDTQYF
TGTGCCAGTAGTATATTGGGGTCCACAGATACGCAGTATTTT
>.|TRBJ1-6|.|TRBV3-1
CASSLGTARNSPLHF
TGTGCCAGCAGCCTCGGGACGGCCCGTAATTCACCCCTCCACTTT
>TRBD2|TRBJ2-2|medium-sized|TRBV19
CASSQYGLAGPGELFF
TGTGCCAGTAGCCAGTACGGACTAGCGGGCCCCGGGGAGCTGTTTTTT
>.|TRBJ2-5|.|TRBV20-1
CSASSWGRETQYF
TGCAGTGCTAGTTCATGGGGGCGAGAGACCCAGTACTTC
>.|TRBJ2-2|few|TRBV7-9
CASSSPGTPTGELFF
TGTGCCAGCAGCTCCCCCGGGACCCCCACCGGGGAGCTGTTTTTT
>TRBD1|TRBJ2-3|.|TRBV11-3
CASSARVDRVRDTQYF
TGTGCCAGCAGCGCAAGAGTGGACAGGGTGCGAGATACGCAGTATTTT
>.|TRBJ1-5|.|TRBV6-2/TRBV6-3
CASSSESRPGGIRAQHF
TGTGCCAGCAGTTCCGAATCGAGACCCGGGGGCATTCGGGCCCAGCATTTT
>.|TRBJ2-5|.|TRBV2
CASSEGWRGRETQYF
TGTGCCAGCAGTGAGGGCTGGAGGGGACGGGAGACCCAGTACTTC
>TRBD1|TRBJ2-3|.|TRBV24-1
CATSDLVVGQGSTDTQYF
TGTGCCACCAGTGATTTGGTGGTGGGACAGGGAAGCACAGATACGCAGTATTTT
>TRBD1|TRBJ2-3|few|TRBV20-1
CSVQSGQGTDTQYF
TGCAGTGTACAGTCCGGACAGGGCACAGATACGCAGTATTTT
>.|TRBJ2-2|.|TRBV18
CASSANTGELFF
TGTGCCAGCTCAGCGAACACCGGGGAGCTGTTTTTT
>.|TRBJ2-5|.|TRBV4-1
CASSQVAQLKTQYF
TGCGCCAGCAGCCAAGTGGCCCAGCTGAAGACCCAGTACTTC
>.|TRBJ2-2|.|TRBV20-1
CSATPRGAGTGELFF
TGCAGTGCCACACCCCGGGGGGCGGGCACCGGGGAGCTGTTTTTT
>TRBD1|TRBJ2-3|.|TRBV19
CASPGQGTDTQYF
TGTGCCAGCCCGGGACAGGGAACAGATACGCAGTATTTT
>TRBD2|TRBJ2-7|.|TRBV6-2/TRBV6-3
CASSHWTAGRGYEQYF
TGTGCCAGCAGCCATTGGACGGCGGGGAGGGGATACGAGCAGTACTTC
>TRBD2|TRBJ2-5|.|TRBV18
CASSPQLAGWIMGETQYF
TGTGCCAGCTCACCACAGCTAGCGGGATGGATTATGGGGGAGACCCAGTACTTC
>.|TRBJ1-1|.|TRBV5-6
CASSFARGGNTEAFF
TGTGCCAGCAGCTTCGCCAGGGGTGGGAACACTGAAGCTTTCTTT
>.|TRBJ2-1|.|TRBV24-1
CATSGRARSSRSYNEQFF
TGTGCCACCAGTGGGAGGGCCCGAAGTTCGAGGTCCTACAATGAGCAGTTCTTC
>.|TRBJ1-1|once|TRBV7-2
CASSPRLTGYTEAFF
TGTGCCAGCAGCCCACGTCTTACGGGCTATACTGAAGCTTTCTTT
>TRBD2|TRBJ2-7|.|TRBV20-1
CSARRGGLYEQYF
TGCAGTGCTAGACGGGGGGGTCTTTACGAGCAGTACTTC
>.|TRBJ1-5|few|TRBV7-2
CASSLDRNQPQHF
TGTGCCAGCAGCCTCGACAGGAATCAGCCCCAGCATTTT
>TRBD2|TRBJ2-3|.|TRBV6-1
CASNPSGRSDTQYF
TGTGCCAGCAATCCTAGCGGGAGATCAGATACGCAGTATTTT
>.|TRBJ1-4|.|TRBV4-3
CASSQETGHNEKLFF
TGCGCCAGCAGCCAAGAAACAGGGCATAATGAAAAACTGTTTTTT
>.|TRBJ1-5|few|TRBV2
CASRSDSNQPQHF
TGTGCCAGCAGGTCAGATAGCAATCAGCCCCAGCATTTT
>.|TRBJ1-2|few|TRBV15
CATSRRGNYGYTF
TGTGCCACCAGCAGAAGGGGGAACTATGGCTACACCTTC
>.|TRBJ2-3|.|TRBV30
CAWRTDRLDTQYF
TGTGCCTGGAGGACGGACAGACTAGATACGCAGTATTTT